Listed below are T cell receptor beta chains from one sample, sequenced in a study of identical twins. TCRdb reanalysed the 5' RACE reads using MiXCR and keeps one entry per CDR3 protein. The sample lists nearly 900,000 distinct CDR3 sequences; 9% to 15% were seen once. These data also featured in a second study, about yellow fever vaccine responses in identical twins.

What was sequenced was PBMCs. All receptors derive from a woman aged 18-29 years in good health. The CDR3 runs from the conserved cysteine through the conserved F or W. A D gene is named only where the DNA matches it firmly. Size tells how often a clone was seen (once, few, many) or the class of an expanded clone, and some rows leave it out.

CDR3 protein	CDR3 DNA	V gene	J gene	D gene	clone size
CASSTDFANTGELFF	TGCGCCAGCAGCACGGACTTCGCGAACACCGGGGAGCTGTTTTTT	TRBV5-1	TRBJ2-2	.	.
CAITPGQGMDEQFF	TGTGCCATCACCCCGGGACAGGGTATGGATGAGCAGTTCTTC	TRBV10-3	TRBJ2-1	TRBD1	few
CASSTSGGVSEQFF	TGTGCCAGCAGTACTAGCGGGGGGGTTAGTGAGCAGTTCTTC	TRBV12-3/TRBV12-4	TRBJ2-1	TRBD2	many
CASSSAMSGGDSYEQYF	TGCGCCAGCAGCTCCGCGATGAGCGGTGGAGACTCCTACGAGCAGTACTTC	TRBV5-1	TRBJ2-7	.	many
CASSSGQLFF	TGTGCCAGCAGCTCGGGACAGCTGTTTTTT	TRBV7-9	TRBJ2-2	.	few
CASTRGRGEAFF	TGTGCCAGCACACGAGGGAGGGGCGAAGCTTTCTTT	TRBV25-1	TRBJ1-1	.	few
CASSVDGRPYNEQFF	TGTGCCAGCAGCGTAGACGGGAGGCCCTACAATGAGCAGTTCTTC	TRBV9	TRBJ2-1	TRBD2	few
CASSFRGPHTDTQYF	TGCGCCAGCAGCTTTAGGGGCCCCCACACAGATACGCAGTATTTT	TRBV5-1	TRBJ2-3	.	.
CASSFAETDTQYF	TGTGCCAGCAGTTTCGCGGAGACAGATACGCAGTATTTT	TRBV12-3/TRBV12-4	TRBJ2-3	.	few
CASSQDFNEKLFF	TGTGCCAGCAGCCAAGATTTTAATGAAAAACTGTTTTTT	TRBV7-9	TRBJ1-4	.	.
CASRTAYTDTQYF	TGTGCCAGCAGGACAGCCTACACAGATACGCAGTATTTT	TRBV6-2/TRBV6-3	TRBJ2-3	.	.
CASSEETGTIEQFF	TGTGCCAGCAGTGAAGAGACAGGGACGATTGAGCAGTTCTTC	TRBV6-1	TRBJ2-1	TRBD1	few
CASSLGREYEQYF	TGTGCCAGCAGCTTGGGCAGGGAGTACGAGCAGTACTTC	TRBV11-3	TRBJ2-7	.	few
CSAPRGEGNQPQHF	TGCAGTGCCCCACGGGGGGAAGGCAATCAGCCCCAGCATTTT	TRBV20-1	TRBJ1-5	.	.